Reported below is one T cell receptor beta chain. The data were taken from a study of T cells after yellow fever vaccination. TCRdb re-called the 5' RACE reads through MiXCR, storing one row per CDR3 protein. Of 450,000 to 550,000 distinct CDR3 sequences in the sample, 20% to 25% were seen once. The clonotype was recovered from a man between 18 and 35 years old who received the YFV17D yellow fever vaccine. This specimen was PBMCs, taken around 3 weeks after the first yellow fever vaccination.

The CDR3 spells CASGKTEATDTQYF. The CDR3 DNA reads TGTGCCAGCGGCAAGACAGAAGCCACAGATACGCAGTATTTT. V gene TRBV27 combines with J gene TRBJ2-3; D may be TRBD1 (5 bases). In germline, CDR1 is MNHEY, CDR2 SMNVEV (reference sequence). V was trimmed by 8 bases and J by 2 bases, leaving 14 bases between them. The CDR3 consists of 14 residues.